A single sample is the source of the 21 T cell receptor beta chains below, sequenced in a study of T cells in Graves' hyperthyroidism and ophthalmopathy. TCR beta CDR3 sequences were amplified from RNA transcripts. When the TCR CDR3 underwent first-round RT-PCR, the HTBI primer set was used. In TCRdb, the multiplex PCR reads were re-called with MiXCR into one record per CDR3 protein. In the table there are over 250,000 distinct CDR3 sequences, approximately 21% of which are singletons. The material sequenced was blood. The receptor set was obtained from a man younger than 40 with Graves' ophthalmopathy.

This chain links TRBV25-1 with TRBJ1-2, with 8 bases fitting TRBD1. The germline gives CDR1 MGHDK, CDR2 SYGVNS. This CDR3 is 13 amino acids long. J lost 7 bases, V lost 5 bases, and 6 bases had no gene match. The CDR3 coding sequence is TGTGCCAGCAGTCTCACAGGGGGAGTTGGCTACACCTTC. Amino acid sequence: CASSLTGGVGYTF.

This clonotype was picked up a small number of times. The J gene is TRBJ2-7, the V gene TRBV20-1, with a possible D match to TRBD2 (6 bases). Deletions cut 6 bases from V and 0 bases from J, with 9 bases between. Looked up from germline, CDR1 is DFQATT and CDR2 is SNEGSKA (reference sequence). The CDR3 sequence is 12 residues long. This CDR3 is CSACGNSYEQYF. The CDR3 DNA sequence: TGCAGTGCATGCGGGAACTCCTACGAGCAGTACTTC.

This clonotype was found a few times. The chain couples TRBV20-1 to TRBJ1-3; D is unresolved. Germline V gene data show CDR1 as DFQATT and CDR2 as SNEGSKA (reference sequence). This CDR3 is built from 13 residues. Trimming left V 1 base short and J 6 bases short, with 10 bases between. The CDR3 coding sequence is TGCAGTGCTAGAGTATACACCCAAAACACCATATATTTT. It encodes CSARVYTQNTIYF.

The chain recombines TRBV6-1 with TRBJ2-3; 7 positions agree with TRBD2. The germline gives CDR1 MNHNS, CDR2 SASEGT. This CDR3 contains 16 residues. The ends lost 5 bases at V and 4 bases at J; junction bases unmatched: 12. The CDR3 DNA is TGTGCCAGCAGTTCCCCCCCGGGAGGTGTGGCAGATACGCAGTATTTT. This encodes CASSSPPGGVADTQYF.

This clonotype has only a few counts. The rearrangement joins TRBV29-1 to TRBJ2-1; 10 positions agree with TRBD2. CDR1 is SQVTM and CDR2 is ANQGSEA in the germline V gene. The CDR3 contains 16 residues. J gave up 6 bases and V 6 bases, and 14 bases lay outside the gene matches. The CDR3 region has the DNA TGCAGCGTCAAAGCTAGCGGGAGCCCGCCAATCAATGAGCAGTTCTTC. Its protein product is CSVKASGSPPINEQFF.

J is TRBJ2-3 and V is TRBV7-2; D is possibly TRBD1 (5 bases). The CDR3 has 13 amino acids. Germline values: CDR1 SGHTA, CDR2 FQGNSA. Deletions cut 1 base from V and 10 bases from J, with 12 bases between. As DNA, the CDR3 is TGTGCCAGCAGCTTAGTGGGGCTCTGGTCGCAGTATTTT. It encodes CASSLVGLWSQYF. The variable domain in full, with the rest retrieved from reference TRBV7-2 and TRBJ2-3, is GAGVSQSPSNKVTEKGKDVELRCDPISGHTALYWYRQSLGQGLEFLIYFQGNSAPDKSGLPSDRFSAERTGGSVSTLTIQRTQQEDSAVYLCASSLVGLWSQYFGPGTRLTVL.

The chain couples TRBV7-9 to TRBJ2-7, with D possibly being TRBD1 (6 bases). This CDR3 contains 14 residues. Per germline, CDR1 SEHNR and CDR2 FQNEAQ (reference sequence). Trimming pared 5 bases from V and 2 bases from J, leaving 13 bases between. The CDR3 here is CASSGTRGTYEQYF. CDR3 in DNA: TGTGCCAGCAGCGGGACGAGGGGGACCTACGAGCAGTACTTC.

This clonotype was detected ten times or more. The genes are TRBV11-3 and TRBJ1-1; D gene uncertain. The CDR3 has 12 residues. Per the germline V gene, CDR1 is SGHNT and CDR2 is YENEEA. Trimming removed 1 base from V and 7 bases from J, with 7 bases in between. CDR3 sequence (DNA): TGTGCCAGCAGCTTAGGACGGTATGAAGCTTTCTTT. Encoded protein: CASSLGRYEAFF.

This clonotype was detected many times. The chain uses TRBV3-1 and TRBJ2-5, with D perhaps being TRBD1 or TRBD2 (5 bases each). The CDR3 contains 15 residues. Germline V lookup: CDR1 LGHDT, CDR2 YNNKEL (reference sequence). V lost 4 bases and J 3 bases, leaving 15 bases between the germline ends. The DNA of the CDR3 is TGTGCCAGCAGCCCCTCGGGACCCAGGGAAGAGACCCAGTACTTC. It specifies CASSPSGPREETQYF.

CDR3 region: CASSTHHAEAFF. In DNA form, the CDR3 reads TGTGCCAGCTCGACACACCACGCTGAAGCTTTCTTT. The J gene is TRBJ1-1, the V gene TRBV2; D gene ambiguous. V was pared by 8 bases and J by 6 bases, with 13 bases between. CDR1 and CDR2 from the germline V gene are SNHLY and FYNNEI. This CDR3 is 12 amino acids long. Using reference TRBV2 and TRBJ1-1 for the parts outside the CDR3, the full variable domain is EPEVTQTPSHQVTQMGQEVILRCVPISNHLYFYWYRQILGQKVEFLVSFYNNEISEKSEIFDDQFSVERPDGSNFTLKIRSTKLEDSAMYFCASSTHHAEAFFGQGTRLTVV.

V is TRBV28 and J is TRBJ1-2; D is unclear. The length of the CDR3 is 23 residues. Germline CDR1 reads MDHEN; CDR2 reads SYDVKM. V lost 4 bases, J lost 4 bases, and 40 bases lay in between. CDR3 amino acids: CASSSFGFEKRTELRRGGYGYTF. The DNA for the CDR3 is TGTGCCAGCAGTTCCTTCGGCTTCGAGAAAAGAACGGAACTTAGGCGGGGAGGCTATGGCTACACCTTC.

V usage is TRBV10-3 and J usage is TRBJ1-1; D remains unclear. CDR3 length: 14 amino acids. V was clipped by 3 bases and J by 1 base, with 9 bases between them. Germline CDR1 reads ENHRY; CDR2 reads SYGVKD. CDR3: CAISERDKNTEAFF. CDR3 bases: TGTGCCATCAGTGAAAGAGACAAGAACACTGAAGCTTTCTTT.

V usage is TRBV12-3 or TRBV12-4 and J usage is TRBJ2-1; a weak D match, TRBD1 (6 bases). CDR3 length equals 14 residues. V lost 2 bases, J lost 9 bases, and 14 bases lay in between. The chain's CDR3 is CASSLLQGMGEQFF. CDR3 coding DNA: TGTGCCAGCAGTTTACTACAGGGAATGGGTGAGCAGTTCTTC.

This clonotype was detected only a few times. The CDR3 DNA reads as TGTGCCAGCGGGGCCAGTGCGAAGGGGGCCAACGTCCTGACTTTC. Translated: CASGASAKGANVLTF. This chain connects TRBV2 to TRBJ2-6, with D maybe TRBD1 (5 bases). The germline V gene encodes CDR1 SNHLY and CDR2 FYNNEI. CDR3 length equals 15 residues. V was shortened by 8 bases and J by 4 bases, with 15 bases between the two germline ends.

This clonotype was picked up a small number of times. The V gene is TRBV10-3, the J gene TRBJ2-7; D is unclear. The germline V gene has CDR1 ENHRY and CDR2 SYGVKD. CDR3 size: 16 residues. The V gene lost 3 bases and the J gene lost 1 base, with 16 bases spanning the gap. The CDR3 spells CAISDRARYQSYEQYF. The CDR3 DNA sequence: TGTGCCATCAGTGATAGGGCTCGTTATCAATCCTACGAGCAGTACTTC.

This clonotype occurred many times. The chain carries TRBV3-1 and TRBJ2-7; D is perhaps TRBD2 (6 bases). The germline V gene has CDR1 LGHDT and CDR2 YNNKEL (reference sequence). The CDR3 spans 16 residues. Between the trimmed V and J ends, which lost 1 base and 4 bases, there was a span of 17 bases. CDR3 DNA sequence: TGTGCCAGCAGCCAAGTGGCCTCGGGGGTCAAGTACGAGCAGTACTTC. It yields the protein CASSQVASGVKYEQYF.

The chain has TRBV19 and TRBJ1-5; D might be TRBD1 (6 bases). Germline V lookup: CDR1 LNHDA, CDR2 SQIVND (reference sequence). V lost 6 bases and J lost 2, with 23 bases in between. The CDR3 is 18 amino acids. The CDR3 protein is CASRGGARVKVGNQPQHF. The CDR3 nucleotides are TGTGCCAGTAGAGGGGGGGCCAGGGTAAAGGTCGGCAATCAGCCCCAGCATTTT.

This clonotype was seen a handful of times. The chain combines TRBV6-1 with TRBJ2-5; possibly TRBD2 for D (5 bases). The length of the CDR3 is 15 residues. Germline-derived CDR1 and CDR2 are MNHNS and SASEGT. The V gene lost 3 bases and the J gene lost 4 bases, with 15 bases spanning the gap. CDR3 bases: TGTGCCAGCAGTGACGAGGCTGGGCTAGCAGAGACCCAGTACTTC. It codes for CASSDEAGLAETQYF.

This clonotype was counted many times. The chain is built from TRBV3-1 and TRBJ1-4; D may be TRBD1 (6 bases). Germline CDR1 reads LGHDT; CDR2 reads YNNKEL (reference sequence). Trimming stripped 5 bases from V and 7 bases from J, with 8 bases between. This CDR3 is built from 12 residues. The chain's CDR3 is CASSSRGEKLFF. The CDR3 coding sequence is TGTGCCAGCAGCTCCAGGGGTGAAAAACTGTTTTTT.

The chain has TRBV4-1 and TRBJ1-2; D remains unclear. Germline V gene sequence: CDR1 MGHRA, CDR2 YSYEKL. The CDR3 has 16 amino acids. The V end lost 1 base, the J end lost 1 base, and 13 bases lay between the germline ends. CDR3 in amino acids: CASSQVSNLINYGYTF. CDR3 in DNA: TGCGCCAGCAGCCAAGTCTCGAACCTAATTAACTATGGCTACACCTTC.

In regard to this clonotype: A much larger clone lies one base from this, so it may be a read error. The V gene is TRBV11-2, the J gene TRBJ2-1; the D is unclear. CDR3 length: 13 amino acids. Germline V gives CDR1 SGHAT, CDR2 FQNNGV. The CDR3 is CASGRETYNEQSF. Written as DNA, the CDR3 is TGTGCCAGTGGCCGCGAAACCTACAATGAGCAGTCCTTC. The whole variable domain, remainder taken from reference TRBV11-2 and TRBJ2-1, is EAGVAQSPRYKIIEKRQSVAFWCNPISGHATLYWYQQILGQGPKLLIQFQNNGVVDDSQLPKDRFSAERLKGVDSTLKIQPAKLEDSAVYLCASGRETYNEQSFGPGTRLTVL.